This T cell receptor (beta chain) was recovered during a study of radiotherapy plus CTLA-4 blockade in lung cancer. Points from the study as a whole: Interferon-beta, together with early blood T cell clone dynamics, reportedly best predicted response. The study found tumor-derived TCR clones expanded in blood after radiotherapy plus ipilimumab.

There are 15 residues in the CDR3. With 6 bases clipped from V and 6 bases from J, the junction kept 11 bases outside the gene matches. CDR1 and CDR2 from the germline V gene are MNHEY and SVGAGI. This clone has a handful of counts. Its antigen is still unknown. The assay was immunoSEQ multiplex PCR, and TCRdb's table has in-frame clones only and misses some. The table includes 56,000 or so clones, approximately 79% detected once. The chain joins TRBV6-5 to TRBJ2-7; the match to TRBD2 covers 10 bases. The sequence was obtained from a human donor with non-small cell lung cancer who had a partial response to radiotherapy plus ipilimumab. The source material was peripheral blood, sampled from a patient treated with radiotherapy plus ipilimumab. The CDR3 sequence: CASRSFSGGYGEQYF. The CDR3 region has the DNA TGTGCCAGCAGAAGTTTTAGCGGGGGGTATGGCGAGCAGTACTTC.